This T cell receptor (beta chain) was identified during a study of vaccination and CD4 T cells after COVID-19. About the research overall: Spike peptides, overlapping and drawn from SARS-CoV-2, HCoV-NL63, HCoV-OC43 and HCoV-229E, were used to stimulate cells.

Cultured CD4+ T cell DNA underwent sequencing with the Oncomine TCR Beta short-read assay. Investigators isolated genomic DNA from cultured CD4+ T cells. TCRdb called the PCR reads again in MiXCR, with one record for every CDR3 protein. The table shows 15,000 to 20,000 distinct CDR3 sequences, with 25% to 35% occurring only once. This clonotype was seen a few times. Its antigen is unknown. Described treatment: roughly ten-day PBMC culture with coronavirus spike peptide pools or control peptides (ViraFEST assay). This clonotype was obtained from a human donor with COVID-19. The sequencing sample was made of cultured CD4+ T cells from blood.

CDR3 nucleotide sequence: TGCGCCAGCAGCTCGACAGGGGGAATCACCGGGGAGCTGTTTTTT. Amino acids: CASSSTGGITGELFF. The chain couples TRBV5-1 to TRBJ2-2; 9 nucleotides agree with TRBD1. Trimming at V came to 3 bases and at J to 4 bases, leaving 4 bases not matched to a gene. CDR1 is SGHRS, CDR2 YFSETQ, per germline. The CDR3 is made up of 15 amino acids.